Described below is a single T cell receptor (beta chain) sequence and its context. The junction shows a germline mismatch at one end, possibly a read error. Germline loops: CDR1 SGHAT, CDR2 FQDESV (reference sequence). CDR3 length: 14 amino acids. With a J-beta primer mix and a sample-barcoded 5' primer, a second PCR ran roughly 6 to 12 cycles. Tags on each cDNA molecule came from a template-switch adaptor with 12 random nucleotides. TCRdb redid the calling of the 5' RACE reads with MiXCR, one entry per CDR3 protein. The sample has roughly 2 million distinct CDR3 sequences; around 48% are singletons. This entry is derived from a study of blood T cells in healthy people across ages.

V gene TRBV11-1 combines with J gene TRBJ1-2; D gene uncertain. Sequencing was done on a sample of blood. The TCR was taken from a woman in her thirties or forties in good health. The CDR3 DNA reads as TGCGCCAGCAGACCCTGGGGAACAGAACATGGCTACACCTTC. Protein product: CASRPWGTEHGYTF.